The source of this TCR beta chain is a study of blood T cell repertoires in COVID-19. This clone showed up just once. Germline lookup yields CDR1 MNHEY and CDR2 SVGEGT. J was trimmed by 8 bases and V by 3 bases; bases with no gene match: 3. This CDR3 spans 13 amino acids. How the authors handled the data: Nucleated cell number was recorded as an estimate derived from reference gene primer amplification. The table came from immunoSEQ multiplex PCR; TCRdb's copy has only in-frame clones and leaves some out. From that table come the V and J calls and clone size; the DNA was used to work out D and trimming. The table shows roughly 200,000 clones, with approximately 90% occurring only once.

The TCR comes from a man in his 60s who had recovered from COVID-19. The sequenced sample consisted of peripheral blood. The chain is built from TRBV6-2 or TRBV6-3 and TRBJ2-3, with 9 bases matching TRBD2. CDR3 protein: CASSYGGGATQYF. The CDR3 region has the DNA TGTGCCAGCAGTTATGGCGGGGGGGCTACGCAGTATTTT.